The 29 T cell receptor beta chains reported below all come from one sample, sequenced in a study of T cells in Graves' hyperthyroidism and ophthalmopathy. From RNA transcripts, TCR beta CDR3 regions were amplified. During a first-round RT-PCR of the TCR CDR3, the HTBI primer set was used. TCRdb analysed the multiplex PCR reads with MiXCR anew, one entry per CDR3 protein. The sample shows approximately 720,000 distinct CDR3 sequences, 15% to 20% of them seen only once. The specimen sequenced was blood. The receptors shown here come from a woman in her fifties or sixties with Graves' hyperthyroidism that later progressed to Graves' ophthalmopathy.

This clonotype was seen more than once but under ten times. V is TRBV7-9 and J is TRBJ2-7; D perhaps matches TRBD1 (6 bases). Germline V lookup: CDR1 SEHNR, CDR2 FQNEAQ (reference sequence). With 3 bases removed from V and 6 bases from J, the gap between germline ends came to 18 bases. This CDR3 has 15 amino acids. CDR3: CASSFSPGPGAEQYF. The DNA of the CDR3 is TGTGCCAGCAGCTTTTCCCCGGGGCCAGGGGCCGAGCAGTACTTC.

This clonotype was recorded many times. The chain is built from TRBV7-3 and TRBJ2-1, with D hard to call. The CDR3 runs to 12 residues. Between the trimmed V and J ends, which lost 5 bases and 8 bases, there was a span of 10 bases. Germline loops: CDR1 SGHTA, CDR2 FQGTGA. CDR3 loop: CASSPAGDEQFF. As DNA, the CDR3 is TGTGCCAGCAGCCCGGCAGGTGATGAGCAGTTCTTC.

The chain employs TRBV30 and TRBJ1-3, with a tentative D call TRBD1 (5 bases). The CDR3 length is 16 residues. V was shortened by 0 bases and J by 4 bases, with 16 bases between the two germline ends. Germline V gene lookup returns CDR1 GTSNPN and CDR2 SVGIG (reference sequence). The CDR3 loop is CAWSVTPGTTGNTIYF. The CDR3, as DNA: TGTGCCTGGAGTGTAACTCCTGGGACGACGGGAAACACCATATATTTT. The full variable domain, with the rest looked up from reference TRBV30 and TRBJ1-3, is SQTIHQWPATLVQPVGSPLSLECTVEGTSNPNLYWYRQAAGRGLQLLFYSVGIGQISSEVPQNLSASRPQDRQFILSSKKLLLSDSGFYLCAWSVTPGTTGNTIYFGEGSWLTVV.

CDR3 bases: TGTGCCAGCAGCCCGGGGACTAGCGCGAACACAGATACGCAGTATTTT. Amino acids: CASSPGTSANTDTQYF. The chain recombines TRBV5-8 with TRBJ2-3; 10 positions agree with TRBD2. V dropped 4 bases and J dropped 2; count of bases not matched to a gene: 7. CDR3 length: 16 amino acids. CDR1 is SGHTS and CDR2 is YDEGEE in the germline V gene.

In its sample, this clonotype was seen many times. The chain has TRBV20-1 and TRBJ1-2, with unresolved D. Trimming removed 3 bases from V and 0 bases from J, with 8 bases in between. The CDR3 totals 13 residues. The germline V gene has CDR1 DFQATT and CDR2 SNEGSKA (reference sequence). The CDR3, as DNA: TGCAGTGCTAGTTTGGAGGCTAACTATGGCTACACCTTC. Translated: CSASLEANYGYTF.

This clonotype was counted many times. This chain connects TRBV6-1 to TRBJ2-2; 7 nucleotides match TRBD1. Losses at the gene ends were 6 bases for V and 3 bases for J; bases not matched to a gene: 13. The CDR3 loop spans 17 amino acids. In germline, CDR1 is MNHNS, CDR2 SASEGT. CDR3 coding DNA: TGTGCCAGCAGGTCCCGCGTGGAAGGGGGCTACACCGGGGAGCTGTTTTTT. It is translated as CASRSRVEGGYTGELFF.

The rearrangement joins TRBV5-5 to TRBJ2-2, with D perhaps TRBD1 (6 bases). Germline values: CDR1 SGHKS, CDR2 YYEKEE (reference sequence). The CDR3 runs 15 residues. Trimming pared 10 bases from V and 1 base from J, leaving 17 bases between. CDR3: CAPFPGQMNTGELFF. Written as DNA, the CDR3 is TGTGCCCCCTTCCCGGGACAAATGAACACCGGGGAGCTGTTTTTT.

This clonotype was seen repeatedly, ten times or more. V usage is TRBV11-2 and J usage is TRBJ2-1, with no clear D. Germline V lookup: CDR1 SGHAT, CDR2 FQNNGV. CDR3 length equals 15 residues. V was clipped by 5 bases and J by 4 bases, with 15 bases between them. The CDR3 region is CASSRAPWGYNEQFF. CDR3 nucleotides: TGTGCCAGCAGCCGAGCCCCGTGGGGATACAATGAGCAGTTCTTC.

The table lists this clonotype with a few counts. CDR3 protein: CASSMVGDTYEQYF. CDR3 bases: TGTGCCAGTAGTATGGTGGGGGACACCTACGAGCAGTACTTC. The chain uses TRBV19 and TRBJ2-7; maybe TRBD1 (6 bases). This CDR3 contains 14 residues. In germline, CDR1 is LNHDA, CDR2 SQIVND (reference sequence). V was cut by 3 bases and J by 2 bases, with 11 bases left in between.

This clonotype was seen many times. CDR3 residues: CASSLVEGAYEQYF. The CDR3 DNA is TGTGCCAGCAGCTTAGTCGAGGGGGCCTACGAGCAGTACTTC. The chain employs TRBV11-2 and TRBJ2-7, with a possible D match to TRBD1 (6 bases). Germline V CDR1 and CDR2: SGHAT, FQNNGV. Trimming stripped 1 base from V and 2 bases from J, with 9 bases between. This CDR3 has 14 residues.

Many counts were recorded for this clonotype. The V gene is TRBV7-9, the J gene TRBJ2-3, with D unresolved. The length of the CDR3 is 12 residues. V was pared by 5 bases and J by 5 bases, with 8 bases between. CDR1 is SEHNR, CDR2 FQNEAQ, per germline (reference sequence). Written as DNA, the CDR3 is TGTGCCAGCAGCCTCCTCGGAGATACGCAGTATTTT. It yields the protein CASSLLGDTQYF.

This clonotype was seen many times. The rearrangement links TRBV3-1 to TRBJ1-2; D may be TRBD1 (6 bases). V shed 0 bases and J shed 5 bases, with 10 bases lying between them. CDR1 is LGHDT, CDR2 YNNKEL, per germline (reference sequence). The CDR3 has 14 residues. This chain's CDR3 is CASSQERTAYGYTF. The CDR3, as DNA: TGTGCCAGCAGCCAAGAAAGGACAGCATATGGCTACACCTTC.

Concerning this clonotype: Compared with germline, one end of the junction differs, possibly owing to a read error. V usage is TRBV7-7 and J usage is TRBJ2-2; TRBD1 matches 9 bases. The CDR3 has 15 amino acids. Germline CDR1 SSHAT, CDR2 FNYEAQ (reference sequence). In nucleotides, the CDR3 is TGTGCTAGCAGTCCGGACAGGGGAAACACCGGGGAGCTGTTTTTT. Its translation is CASSPDRGNTGELFF.

In this sample, this clonotype turned up many times. J is TRBJ2-5 and V is TRBV7-3, with 7 positions matching TRBD2. V was pared by 3 bases and J by 0 bases, with 4 bases of the junction left unmatched. The CDR3 loop spans 15 amino acids. CDR1 and CDR2 (germline): SGHTA, FQGTGA. DNA for the CDR3: TGTGCCAGCAGCTTCACCGGGGGGAACCAAGAGACCCAGTACTTC. It yields the protein CASSFTGGNQETQYF.

To note about this clonotype: One end of the junction varies from germline; a read error may be responsible. V is TRBV7-7 and J is TRBJ2-5; D perhaps matches TRBD1 (6 bases). Germline V CDR1 and CDR2: SSHAT, FNYEAQ (reference sequence). The CDR3 totals 14 residues. CDR3 sequence (DNA): TGTGCTAGCAGCGATCGACAGGAACAAGAGACCCAGTACTTC. Protein product: CASSDRQEQETQYF.

In this sample, this clonotype turned up many times. V gene TRBV2 combines with J gene TRBJ2-7, with no clear D. The germline V gene encodes CDR1 SNHLY and CDR2 FYNNEI. This CDR3 has 11 amino acids. V was cut by 6 bases and J by 0 bases, with 3 bases left in between. CDR3 sequence: CASRASYEQYF. The CDR3 coding sequence is TGTGCCAGCAGGGCCTCCTACGAGCAGTACTTC. Looking up the rest from reference TRBV2 and TRBJ2-7 gives the full variable domain: EPEVTQTPSHQVTQMGQEVILRCVPISNHLYFYWYRQILGQKVEFLVSFYNNEISEKSEIFDDQFSVERPDGSNFTLKIRSTKLEDSAMYFCASRASYEQYFGPGTRLTVT.

The rearrangement links TRBV27 to TRBJ1-6; D uncertain. Trimming cost V 7 bases and J 6 bases, with 10 bases left between them. The CDR3 extends over 13 amino acids. Germline V gene lookup returns CDR1 MNHEY and CDR2 SMNVEV (reference sequence). CDR3 DNA: TGTGCCAGCACCCCCCTAATTAATTCACCCCTCCACTTT. Translation gives CASTPLINSPLHF.

This clonotype was seen more than once but under ten times. The chain combines TRBV6-1 with TRBJ2-1; TRBD2 is a possible D gene (7 bases). Germline CDR1 MNHNS, CDR2 SASEGT. This CDR3 spans 14 amino acids. V lost 1 base to trimming and J lost 8 bases, with 12 bases between them. The DNA for the CDR3 is TGTGCCAGCAGTGAAGGTTGGGGGGGCGATGAGCAGTTCTTC. As protein: CASSEGWGGDEQFF.

Ten or more counts support this clonotype. The chain couples TRBV20-1 to TRBJ2-3; D is ambiguous. V was pared by 2 bases and J by 1 base, with 7 bases between. Germline loops: CDR1 DFQATT, CDR2 SNEGSKA (reference sequence). CDR3 size: 13 residues. The CDR3 reads CSARQTGTDTQYF. The CDR3 DNA follows: TGCAGTGCTAGACAAACCGGCACAGATACGCAGTATTTT.

The rearrangement uses TRBV2 and TRBJ1-6; D is uncertain. This CDR3 comprises 17 residues. Germline V CDR1 and CDR2: SNHLY, FYNNEI. Between the trimmed V and J ends, which lost 2 bases and 3 bases, there was a span of 14 bases. CDR3 DNA: TGTGCCAGCAGTGAAAATGGTGGCCAGTTCTATAATTCACCCCTCCACTTT. The encoded protein is CASSENGGQFYNSPLHF. The whole variable domain, filled in from reference TRBV2 and TRBJ1-6, reads EPEVTQTPSHQVTQMGQEVILRCVPISNHLYFYWYRQILGQKVEFLVSFYNNEISEKSEIFDDQFSVERPDGSNFTLKIRSTKLEDSAMYFCASSENGGQFYNSPLHFGNGTRLTVT.

Many counts were recorded for this clonotype. The V call is TRBV6-5, the J call TRBJ1-1; no firm D call. The length of the CDR3 is 15 residues. The V end lost 0 bases, the J end lost 4 bases, and 12 bases lay between the germline ends. CDR1 is MNHEY, CDR2 SVGAGI, per germline. This chain's CDR3 is CASSYSTPPSTEAFF. As DNA, the CDR3 is TGTGCCAGCAGTTACTCGACCCCCCCGAGCACTGAAGCTTTCTTT.

J is TRBJ1-5 and V is TRBV12-3 or TRBV12-4, with 8 bases aligning to TRBD1. The CDR3 consists of 14 residues. Trimming took 4 bases from V and 6 from J; bases not matched to a gene: 5. CDR3: CASSSQGAAQPQHF. CDR3 coding DNA: TGTGCCAGCAGTTCGCAGGGGGCGGCTCAGCCCCAGCATTTT.

This clonotype was seen a few times. V is TRBV7-8 and J is TRBJ1-4; D uncertain. Germline CDR1 and CDR2: SGHVS and FQNEAQ. The V and J ends lost 5 bases and 1 base respectively, with 17 bases between them. The CDR3 covers 17 residues. CDR3 residues: CASSLQGPWETNEKLFF. The DNA for the CDR3 is TGTGCCAGCAGCCTCCAAGGCCCCTGGGAAACTAATGAAAAACTGTTTTTT.

The chain recombines TRBV30 with TRBJ1-4; no clear D gene. The V gene's germline CDR1 is GTSNPN and CDR2 SVGIG (reference sequence). This CDR3 contains 12 residues. Between the trimmed V and J ends, which lost 3 bases and 7 bases, there was a span of 9 bases. The CDR3 DNA is TGTGCCTGGAGGGACTCAACTGAAAAACTGTTTTTT. Protein: CAWRDSTEKLFF.

The V gene is TRBV7-9, the J gene TRBJ1-1; TRBD1 is a possible D gene (5 bases). The CDR3 loop spans 14 amino acids. In germline, CDR1 is SEHNR, CDR2 FQNEAQ (reference sequence). Trimming took 3 bases from V and 11 from J, leaving 19 bases between them. The CDR3 coding sequence is TGTGCCAGCAGCTTGGGGGAGCCATCCGCCGAGGCTTTCTTT. Protein: CASSLGEPSAEAFF.

This clonotype was seen a handful of times. The chain uses TRBV5-1 and TRBJ1-4, with 7 bases identical to TRBD1. The V gene's germline CDR1 is SGHRS and CDR2 YFSETQ. This CDR3 contains 15 residues. Losses at the gene ends were 0 bases for V and 6 bases for J; bases not matched to a gene: 5. DNA for the CDR3: TGCGCCAGCAGCTTGGAAGGGGGCTTCGATGAAAAACTGTTTTTT. Translation gives CASSLEGGFDEKLFF. The variable domain in full, with the rest retrieved from reference TRBV5-1 and TRBJ1-4, is KAGVTQTPRYLIKTRGQQVTLSCSPISGHRSVSWYQQTPGQGLQFLFEYFSETQRNKGNFPGRFSGRQFSNSRSEMNVSTLELGDSALYLCASSLEGGFDEKLFFGSGTQLSVL.

The DNA for the CDR3 is TGCAGTGCTAGAGATCATGGGGCCTATGGCTACACCTTC. Protein sequence: CSARDHGAYGYTF. The rearrangement uses TRBV20-1 and TRBJ1-2; D is possibly TRBD1 (5 bases). The V and J ends lost 0 bases and 4 bases respectively, with 9 bases between them. This CDR3 is 13 amino acids long. CDR1 and CDR2 (germline): DFQATT, SNEGSKA (reference sequence).

The CDR3 reads CASSEAPRGPYEQYF. The CDR3 DNA is TGTGCCAGCAGTGAAGCGCCCAGGGGTCCCTACGAGCAGTACTTC. This sequence joins TRBV6-1 and TRBJ2-7; TRBD1 might be the D (6 bases). Deletions cut 0 bases from V and 2 bases from J, with 11 bases between. The CDR3 contains 15 residues. Germline V gives CDR1 MNHNS, CDR2 SASEGT.

The chain has TRBV6-2 or TRBV6-3 and TRBJ2-2; D is uncertain. Germline V gives CDR1 MNHEY, CDR2 SVGEGT. Trimming cost V 5 bases and J 1 base, with 8 bases left between them. This CDR3 is built from 14 residues. CDR3 region: CASSNHVNTGELFF. CDR3 coding DNA: TGTGCCAGCAGTAACCACGTGAACACCGGGGAGCTGTTTTTT.